This record looks at one T cell receptor beta chain sequence and its context. This clonotype was seen more than once but under ten times. Its target antigen remains unknown. Base qualities are not at hand, and no much larger clone is one base apart. The entry originates in a study of Graves' ophthalmopathy and Graves' hyperthyroidism (dated by TCRdb to the late 2010s). A note on the overall study: Peripheral blood was collected at initial diagnosis, prior to any treatment. To tell Graves' ophthalmopathy apart from Graves' hyperthyroidism, and to predict which patients would progress to ophthalmopathy, the study relied on TCR beta repertoire signatures. In total, 135 blood samples were TCR-sequenced: approximately 42 ophthalmopathy, about 75 hyperthyroidism and around 17 hyperthyroidism-to-ophthalmopathy patients. To explore V-J signatures distinguishing ophthalmopathy from hyperthyroidism, a discovery set of 100 patients (roughly 45 ophthalmopathy, about 57 stable hyperthyroidism) was enrolled. An independent validation cohort comprised some 19 hyperthyroidism patients and around 16 patients who later progressed from hyperthyroidism to ophthalmopathy. In about six hyperthyroidism patients, the T-cell repertoires found in thyroid tissue were compared with those found in blood. After sampling, hyperthyroidism patients received methimazole starting at 30 mg daily, and ophthalmopathy patients received high-dose intravenous methylprednisolone. The 75 to 100 discovery patients were randomly split 7:3 into training and test sets. Points the paper makes about the study in general: The 13-signature model separated ophthalmopathy from stable hyperthyroidism with 87.88% sensitivity and around 84% specificity in cross-validation, and 80%/75% in the test set. No statistical method was used to set the sample size in advance, and the investigators knew which group each participant was assigned to. Most expanded thyroid clonotypes with a frequency above 0.001 also appeared in blood, which suggests that blood repertoires may reflect the immune response in the thyroid. In validation, the model predicted ophthalmopathy progression with about 71% sensitivity and about 77% specificity; 12 predicted patients were CT-confirmed with GO in a median of about 7.1 months.

Ophthalmopathy patients had moderately to severely active disease, Clinical Activity Score of at least 3, NOSPECS grade of at least 4, and disease duration under 3 months. Anyone with other autoimmune diseases, uncontrolled infections, pregnancy or lactation was excluded from the study. Diagnosis relied on clinical symptoms, serum thyroxine, TRAb, thyroid ultrasound and orbital computed tomography. Ficoll-Paque density gradient centrifugation was used to isolate PBMCs from around 10 ml of fresh peripheral blood. Trizol reagent was used to extract the total RNA, and its quality was then checked on an Agilent 2100 Bioanalyzer. The CDR3 sequence holds 14 residues, the cysteine and phenylalanine included. The kept DNA is CDR3 alone, 42 bases in frame from the first base. Looking up the germline V gene yields CDR1 MNHEY and CDR2 SVGAGI. The V and J ends are trimmed by 6 bases and 1 base, leaving 12 bases between them.

TCR beta CDR3 regions were amplified from RNA transcripts for repertoire sequencing. The first round of RT-PCR was done with HTBI primers and the Qiagen OneStep RT-PCR kit, and was followed by a second round of multiplex PCR, then size selection and purification. Libraries were sequenced on an Illumina HiSeq2000 using paired-end 100 bp reads. As for the authors' bioinformatics: SOAPnuke was used to process the reads, removing any read that contained adapters or uncalled bases, had a mean Phred below 15, or lacked an exact match to the constant primer or identifier. COPE v1.2.5 was used to merge high-quality paired reads. Clonotypes were defined as unique nucleotide sequences and were aligned to IMGT TRB V, D and J references using MiTCR v1.1. Only V-J combinations with frequency above 0.0001 were analysed, covering approximately 99% of repertoires. A TCR clonal expansion and chaos score per V-J combination was defined as the ratio of F50 clonal expansion to chaos observed in the TCRdist matrix. Welch's t-statistics and random forest were used to reduce features to about 14 V-J combinations, which were fed into a naive Bayes classifier. Thyroid-blood repertoire similarity was quantified with the Morisita-Horn index. TCRdb passed the public sequencing reads through fastp at Q25 and MiXCR, retaining productive beta sequences. When rows share a CDR3 protein, they turn into one entry using the most common DNA and genes. Clone size and V and J calls follow TCRdb, not the original study. Recorded for this sample are approximately 460,000 distinct CDR3 sequences; under 15% of them occurred a single time. Approximately 9.8% of the sample rests with the top ten.

This sequence was found in a woman in her 30s with Graves' ophthalmopathy. Donor details come from another sample of the same person, matched by shared clones. Material: blood. The V and J segments used are TRBV6-5 and TRBJ2-5; a tentative D call is TRBD1 (6 bases match). At the DNA level, the sequence is TGTGCCAGCAGCTACGGACAGCTCCAAGAGACCCAGTACTTC. The resulting protein is CASSYGQLQETQYF.